This entry lists 19 T cell receptor beta chains sequenced from one sample in a study of T cells after yellow fever vaccination. TCRdb analysed the 5' RACE reads with MiXCR anew, one entry per CDR3 protein. The table shows approximately 85,000 distinct CDR3 sequences, with about an eighth occurring only once. The specimen comprised CD8+ T cells not binding an NS4B(214-222) dextramer, sorted from PBMCs, sampled roughly 20 days after the first yellow fever vaccination. These receptors all come from a man aged 18 to 30 who received the YFV17D yellow fever vaccine.

This chain joins TRBV6-2 or TRBV6-3 and TRBJ2-7; 9 bases align to TRBD1. V lost 6 bases, J lost 0 bases, and 6 bases stayed unmatched. The CDR3 is made up of 15 amino acids. In germline, CDR1 is MNHEY, CDR2 SVGEGT. DNA of the CDR3: TGTGCCAGCAGCTACGACAGGGGGAGCTCCTACGAGCAGTACTTC. Amino acid sequence: CASSYDRGSSYEQYF.

This clonotype appeared a few times. The chain has TRBV27 and TRBJ1-2, with 8 bases aligning to TRBD1. Per germline, CDR1 MNHEY and CDR2 SMNVEV (reference sequence). The CDR3 runs 14 residues. Trimming cost V 5 bases and J 0 bases; bases outside gene matches: 2. The CDR3 DNA is TGTGCCAGCAGTCAGACAGGGGCTAACTATGGCTACACCTTC. It is translated as CASSQTGANYGYTF.

The rearrangement links TRBV7-9 to TRBJ2-2; D is perhaps TRBD1 or TRBD2 (5 bases each). Per the germline V gene, CDR1 is SEHNR and CDR2 is FQNEAQ (reference sequence). Trimming stripped 5 bases from V and 1 base from J, with 14 bases between. CDR3 size: 16 residues. The CDR3 reads CASSLLGVGNTGELFF. The CDR3 DNA reads TGTGCCAGCAGCCTTCTGGGGGTAGGGAACACCGGGGAGCTGTTTTTT.

This rearrangement joins TRBV4-1 to TRBJ1-1, with TRBD1 matching over 11 bases. The trim removed 0 bases at V and 1 base at J, leaving 1 base unmatched. Per the germline V gene, CDR1 is MGHRA and CDR2 is YSYEKL. There are 16 residues in the CDR3. Here the CDR3 DNA reads TGCGCCAGCAGCCAAGAGGGGACAGGGGGGAACACTGAAGCTTTCTTT. This translates into CASSQEGTGGNTEAFF.

The rearrangement joins TRBV5-4 to TRBJ2-5, with a possible D match to TRBD2 (7 bases). The length of the CDR3 is 15 residues. The V gene lost 0 bases and the J gene lost 4 bases, with 13 bases spanning the gap. CDR1 and CDR2 from the germline V gene are SGHNT and YYREEE (reference sequence). The CDR3 region is CASSLEGGGRETQYF. As DNA, the CDR3 is TGTGCCAGCAGCTTGGAGGGGGGGGGCCGAGAGACCCAGTACTTC.

This clonotype came up many times. The CDR3 is CASSLSASTDTQYF. CDR3 DNA sequence: TGTGCCAGCAGTTTATCGGCTAGCACAGATACGCAGTATTTT. This chain joins TRBV12-3 or TRBV12-4 and TRBJ2-3; D is ambiguous. This CDR3 spans 14 amino acids. V shed 2 bases and J shed 0 bases, with 6 bases lying between them.

V usage is TRBV13 and J usage is TRBJ2-1, with TRBD2 matching 9 bases. The germline V gene has CDR1 PRHDT and CDR2 FYEKMQ (reference sequence). The CDR3 covers 15 residues. The junction had 7 bases not matched to a gene; V was cut back by 0 bases and J by 10 bases. CDR3 protein: CASSLGRAGGGEQFF. The CDR3 DNA sequence: TGTGCCAGCAGCTTAGGCCGAGCGGGGGGCGGGGAGCAGTTCTTC.

This CDR3 reads CASSVGTGEQETQYF. For the CDR3, the DNA is TGTGCCAGCAGCGTAGGGACAGGGGAACAAGAGACCCAGTACTTC. V and J are TRBV9 and TRBJ2-5, with 9 bases matching TRBD1. CDR3 size: 15 residues. The V and J ends lost 0 bases and 2 bases, in that order; junction bases with no gene match: 2. Germline loops: CDR1 SGDLS, CDR2 YYNGEE.

This clonotype was found a few times. The V call is TRBV7-6, the J call TRBJ2-5; D perhaps matches TRBD2 (7 bases). Trimming took 5 bases from V and 0 from J, leaving 13 bases between them. The CDR3 covers 15 residues. Germline V gives CDR1 SGHVS, CDR2 FNYEAQ. The CDR3 DNA is TGTGCCAGCAGCGCGTACGGGGGGCACCAAGAGACCCAGTACTTC. Translation: CASSAYGGHQETQYF.

This rearrangement joins TRBV20-1 to TRBJ2-7, with 10 positions matching TRBD2. The CDR3 length is 16 residues. V lost 4 bases and J lost 2; bases outside the gene matches: 11. Germline V gives CDR1 DFQATT, CDR2 SNEGSKA (reference sequence). The CDR3 DNA reads TGCAGTGCTAATGGGTTAGCGGGGGGCCGTACCTACGAGCAGTACTTC. Amino acids: CSANGLAGGRTYEQYF.

The chain recombines TRBV11-2 with TRBJ2-3; 9 bases map to TRBD2. Losses at the gene ends were 5 bases for V and 9 bases for J; bases not matched to a gene: 3. Germline assignment: CDR1 SGHAT and CDR2 FQNNGV. This CDR3 has 12 residues. CDR3 DNA: TGTGCCAGCAGCCTAGCGGGACCGACGCAGTATTTT. Residues: CASSLAGPTQYF.

The chain recombines TRBV12-3 or TRBV12-4 with TRBJ1-3; D gene uncertain. There are 15 residues in the CDR3. The germline V and J ends were trimmed by 8 bases and 0 bases, with 14 bases remaining between them. The CDR3 DNA follows: TGTGCCAGCGGGCCGGGTCCTCTCTCTGGAAACACCATATATTTT. Translated: CASGPGPLSGNTIYF.

The gene calls are TRBV27 and TRBJ2-5; D might be TRBD1 or TRBD2, each matching 5 bases. V was shortened by 6 bases and J by 5 bases, with 13 bases between the two germline ends. The germline V gene encodes CDR1 MNHEY and CDR2 SMNVEV (reference sequence). The CDR3 runs to 13 residues. CDR3 sequence: CASRKEGLETQYF. The CDR3, as DNA: TGTGCCAGCAGAAAAGAGGGGTTGGAGACCCAGTACTTC.

The rearrangement links TRBV27 to TRBJ2-7; D not resolved. The V and J ends lost 6 bases and 4 bases respectively, with 22 bases between them. Germline V lookup: CDR1 MNHEY, CDR2 SMNVEV (reference sequence). The CDR3 loop spans 16 amino acids. Here the CDR3 DNA reads TGTGCCAGCAGCACCATCGGGTTAGGGCACCTATACGAGCAGTACTTC. This encodes CASSTIGLGHLYEQYF.

The J gene is TRBJ2-7, the V gene TRBV29-1; 7 nucleotides align to TRBD2. The CDR3 runs to 12 residues. After removal of 5 bases from V and 2 bases from J, the junction contained 3 bases not matched to a gene. Germline values: CDR1 SQVTM, CDR2 ANQGSEA. The CDR3 DNA follows: TGCAGCGTTTCTAGCGGCACCTACGAGCAGTACTTC. Its translation: CSVSSGTYEQYF.

Only a few counts were recorded for this clonotype. The DNA for the CDR3 is TGTGCCAGCGGGTGGGGGGCCGGCGAGACCCAGTACTTC. It is translated as CASGWGAGETQYF. The chain links TRBV27 to TRBJ2-5; D might be TRBD1 or TRBD2, each matching 6 bases. Trimming removed 8 bases from V and 5 bases from J, with 15 bases in between. The germline V gene encodes CDR1 MNHEY and CDR2 SMNVEV (reference sequence). This CDR3 has 13 amino acids.

This chain links TRBV6-1 with TRBJ2-7; TRBD1 aligns across 7 bases. This CDR3 spans 15 amino acids. J gave up 3 bases and V 6 bases, and 11 bases lay outside the gene matches. Looked up from germline, CDR1 is MNHNS and CDR2 is SASEGT. CDR3 sequence: CASRPDRDNHYEQYV. The CDR3, as DNA: TGTGCCAGCAGGCCCGACAGGGACAACCACTACGAGCAGTACGTC.

V and J are TRBV29-1 and TRBJ2-5; 8 bases are shared with TRBD2. The CDR3 contains 13 residues. The ends lost 3 bases at V and 2 bases at J; junction bases unmatched: 2. Germline CDR1 is SQVTM and CDR2 is ANQGSEA. The CDR3 loop is CSVDSGGQETQYF. The CDR3, as DNA: TGCAGCGTTGACAGCGGGGGACAAGAGACCCAGTACTTC.

The chain recombines TRBV28 with TRBJ1-4, with a weak D call TRBD1 (6 bases). Germline V gene lookup returns CDR1 MDHEN and CDR2 SYDVKM. There are 15 residues in the CDR3. V lost 5 bases to trimming and J lost 4 bases, with 14 bases between them. CDR3 bases: TGTGCCAGCAGTCCTGGGACATCCTTTAATGAAAAACTGTTTTTT. As protein: CASSPGTSFNEKLFF.